This T cell receptor (beta chain) is drawn from a study of blood T cell repertoires in COVID-19. The CDR3 is 13 residues long. The V end lost 6 bases, the J end lost 0 bases, and 8 bases lay between the germline ends. CDR1 is LNHDA, CDR2 SQIVND, per germline (reference sequence). The data were produced by immunoSEQ multiplex PCR, yet TCRdb's version contains in-frame clones alone and is incomplete. Of 160,000 or so clones in the sample, 85% to 95% were seen once. Seattle participants joined during active infection and were tracked over time. Sequencing was performed on peripheral blood. The chain is built from TRBV19 and TRBJ1-2; D remains ambiguous. This sequence originates from a woman in her fifties or sixties with COVID-19, enrolled during active disease. The CDR3 DNA reads TGTGCCAGTAGCGAGACACCTAACTATGGCTACACCTTC. It encodes CASSETPNYGYTF. The full variable domain, rest sourced from reference TRBV19 and TRBJ1-2, is DGGITQSPKYLFRKEGQNVTLSCEQNLNHDAMYWYRQDPGQGLRLIYYSQIVNDFQKGDIAEGYSVSREKKESFPLTVTSAQKNPTAFYLCASSETPNYGYTFGSGTRLTVV.